This is a list of T cell receptor beta chains from one sample in a study of CD8 T cells in Susac syndrome. From the immunoSEQ multiplex PCR reads, TCRdb called clonotypes with MiXCR, one entry per CDR3 protein. This sample carries 250,000 to 300,000 distinct CDR3 sequences, about 85% of them seen once, and the ten largest clones take about 0.11%. The specimen was CD8+ T cells from PBMCs. The receptors originated from a human donor with multiple sclerosis. Each CDR3 is given with its conserved first and last residue. Each record gives: CDR3 protein, CDR3 DNA, clone size, V gene, D gene, J gene. A D gene is named only where the DNA matches it firmly. Size tells how often a clone was seen (once, few, many) or the class of an expanded clone, and some rows leave it out.

CASSPPPSGSITDTQYF,TGTGCCAGCAGCCCTCCTCCTAGCGGGAGTATAACAGATACGCAGTATTTT,-,TRBV11-2,TRBD2,TRBJ2-3
CASSRGESARREETQYF,TGTGCCAGCAGCCGAGGAGAGTCGGCACGAAGGGAGGAGACCCAGTACTTC,-,TRBV9,-,TRBJ2-5
CASSEGGGAQYF,TGTGCCAGCAGTGAGGGAGGAGGCGCACAGTACTTC,once,TRBV7-6,-,TRBJ2-7
CAISNPGTGMNTEAFF,TGTGCCATCAGTAATCCCGGGACAGGAATGAACACTGAAGCTTTCTTT,-,TRBV10-3,TRBD1,TRBJ1-1
CASRPGQGSSGANVLTF,TGTGCCAGCAGACCGGGACAGGGGTCATCCGGGGCCAACGTCCTGACTTTC,few,TRBV27,TRBD1,TRBJ2-6
CSARLGGDEQFF,TGCAGTGCTCGTTTAGGGGGGGATGAGCAGTTCTTC,-,TRBV20-1,-,TRBJ2-1
CSARTIGTGTGEAFF,TGCAGTGCTAGAACTATCGGGACAGGGACCGGTGAAGCTTTCTTT,-,TRBV20-1,TRBD1,TRBJ1-1
CASSFLRAGGHYNEQFF,TGTGCCAGCAGCTTTCTGCGAGCGGGAGGACACTACAATGAGCAGTTCTTC,-,TRBV11-2,TRBD2,TRBJ2-1
CASSLSAARGGTDTQYF,TGTGCCAGCAGTTTATCCGCGGCTAGAGGGGGCACAGATACGCAGTATTTT,-,TRBV27,-,TRBJ2-3
CASSAGGTLSYNEQFF,TGTGCCAGCAGCGCCGGCGGGACTCTATCCTACAATGAGCAGTTCTTC,-,TRBV9,-,TRBJ2-1
CASSEKPGPTRGEQFF,TGTGCCAGCAGCGAAAAACCGGGACCCACGAGGGGTGAGCAGTTCTTC,-,TRBV9,-,TRBJ2-1
CASSYSSGQSSYEQYF,TGTGCCAGCAGTTACTCTTCCGGGCAGAGCTCCTACGAGCAGTACTTC,-,TRBV6-5,-,TRBJ2-7
CASRPGTSGRYNEQFF,TGTGCCAGCAGACCCGGGACTAGCGGCAGGTACAATGAGCAGTTCTTC,-,TRBV28,TRBD2,TRBJ2-1
CSVVGGYTEAFF,TGCAGCGTTGTCGGGGGGTACACTGAAGCTTTCTTT,-,TRBV29-1,-,TRBJ1-1
CASSQDPPLAGGRDEQFF,TGTGCCAGCAGCCAAGACCCGCCACTCGCGGGAGGGCGGGATGAGCAGTTCTTC,-,TRBV4-2,TRBD2,TRBJ2-1
CSVELATEQYF,TGCAGCGTTGAACTAGCAACGGAGCAGTACTTC,-,TRBV29-1,-,TRBJ2-7
CSVVRGGTEAFF,TGCAGCGTTGTAAGGGGCGGCACTGAAGCTTTCTTT,-,TRBV29-1,-,TRBJ1-1
CATRLITSSYNEQFF,TGTGCCACCCGATTAATTACTAGCTCCTACAATGAGCAGTTCTTC,-,TRBV9,-,TRBJ2-1
CASSPRDRNTEAFF,TGTGCCAGCAGCCCGCGGGACAGGAACACTGAAGCTTTCTTT,-,TRBV5-8,TRBD1,TRBJ1-1
CASSPRTGSDGYTF,TGTGCCAGCAGTCCCAGGACAGGGAGCGATGGCTACACCTTC,-,TRBV28,TRBD1,TRBJ1-2
CASSQDGTEDQETQYF,TGTGCCAGCAGCCAAGATGGAACGGAGGACCAAGAGACCCAGTACTTC,-,TRBV3-1,-,TRBJ2-5
CASSDLLRGVSFYNEQFF,TGTGCCAGCAGTGATCTTTTGAGGGGTGTATCTTTCTACAATGAGCAGTTCTTC,-,TRBV6-4,-,TRBJ2-1
CASSEGKVNTEAFF,TGTGCCAGCAGTGAAGGGAAGGTGAACACTGAAGCTTTCTTT,few,TRBV2,-,TRBJ1-1
CASSVRGPVGELFF,TGTGCCAGCAGTGTCCGGGGGCCTGTGGGGGAGCTGTTTTTT,-,TRBV28,-,TRBJ2-2
CASSSFQEIQPQHF,TGTGCCAGCAGCTCATTTCAGGAGATTCAGCCCCAGCATTTT,few,TRBV5-6,-,TRBJ1-5
CASSTSKAQFF,TGTGCCAGCAGTACGTCTAAGGCGCAGTTCTTC,-,TRBV27,-,TRBJ2-1
CASMPAAPGLAVLPGRDTQYF,TGTGCCAGCATGCCTGCAGCCCCGGGACTAGCGGTCCTACCGGGCAGAGATACGCAGTATTTT,-,TRBV2,TRBD2,TRBJ2-3
CASSVVAGSYEQYF,TGTGCCAGCAGCGTAGTAGCGGGTTCCTACGAGCAGTACTTC,-,TRBV9,TRBD2,TRBJ2-7
CASRGTRGKNIQYF,TGTGCCAGCAGGGGGACTAGGGGCAAAAACATTCAGTACTTC,-,TRBV12-3/TRBV12-4,TRBD2,TRBJ2-4
CASSQEGRVNYTF,TGTGCCAGCAGCCAAGAAGGTAGGGTCAACTACACCTTC,-,TRBV3-1,-,TRBJ1-2
CASSDPPYLAGGTPYEQYF,TGTGCCAGCAGTGATCCGCCCTATCTAGCGGGGGGAACCCCCTACGAGCAGTACTTC,-,TRBV2,TRBD2,TRBJ2-7
CASSVKGGYEQYF,TGTGCCAGCAGTGTTAAGGGGGGCTACGAGCAGTACTTC,-,TRBV27,-,TRBJ2-7
CASSVDTYAYEQYF,TGTGCCAGCAGCGTGGACACGTACGCCTACGAGCAGTACTTC,few,TRBV6-1,-,TRBJ2-7
CAQTPRGGSYEQYF,TGTGCCCAAACGCCCCGGGGGGGATCCTACGAGCAGTACTTC,few,TRBV10-3,TRBD2,TRBJ2-7
CSARDQETRLADTQYF,TGCAGTGCTAGAGATCAGGAGACTAGGCTCGCAGATACGCAGTATTTT,-,TRBV20-1,-,TRBJ2-3
CARAMSGRETDTQYF,TGCGCCAGGGCGATGAGCGGGAGAGAAACAGATACGCAGTATTTT,-,TRBV23-1,TRBD2,TRBJ2-3
CATQVGDQPQHF,TGTGCCACCCAGGTTGGGGATCAGCCCCAGCATTTT,-,TRBV7-9,-,TRBJ1-5
CASSRAGGWETQYF,TGTGCCAGCAGCCGAGCAGGGGGCTGGGAGACCCAGTACTTC,-,TRBV7-3,TRBD1,TRBJ2-5
CASSPKGGLYGYTF,TGTGCCAGCAGTCCCAAGGGGGGTCTCTATGGCTACACCTTC,-,TRBV12-3/TRBV12-4,-,TRBJ1-2
CASLGVGGRNQPQHF,TGTGCCAGCTTAGGGGTTGGGGGCCGTAATCAGCCCCAGCATTTT,once,TRBV2,-,TRBJ1-5
CASGEQTYNEQFF,TGTGCCAGCGGGGAACAGACTTACAATGAGCAGTTCTTC,-,TRBV6-1,-,TRBJ2-1
CASSQDKGTGAEKLFF,TGCGCCAGCAGCCAAGATAAGGGGACGGGGGCGGAAAAACTGTTTTTT,-,TRBV4-1,-,TRBJ1-4
CASSIDQGMNTEAFF,TGTGCCAGTAGTATAGATCAGGGGATGAACACTGAAGCTTTCTTT,-,TRBV19,-,TRBJ1-1
CASSTLAPSYNEQFF,TGTGCCAGCAGCACTTTAGCGCCATCCTACAATGAGCAGTTCTTC,-,TRBV12-3/TRBV12-4,-,TRBJ2-1
CSARDLRGIQPQHF,TGCAGTGCTAGAGATCTGAGGGGAATCCAGCCCCAGCATTTT,-,TRBV20-1,-,TRBJ1-5
CASSRRLAEEQFF,TGTGCCAGCAGCCGTCGACTAGCGGAGGAGCAGTTCTTC,-,TRBV7-9,TRBD2,TRBJ2-1
CASSGDFTDTQYF,TGTGCCAGCAGTGGGGACTTCACAGATACGCAGTATTTT,-,TRBV6-5,-,TRBJ2-3
CASSPGVGDNQPQHF,TGTGCCAGCTCACCGGGGGTCGGGGACAATCAGCCCCAGCATTTT,-,TRBV18,-,TRBJ1-5
CASSRQRGRETQYF,TGTGCCAGCAGTCGGCAGAGGGGCCGGGAGACCCAGTACTTC,once,TRBV27,-,TRBJ2-5
CASSPFGTGEHSPLHF,TGCGCCAGCAGCCCGTTCGGGACAGGGGAACATTCACCCCTCCACTTT,-,TRBV4-1,TRBD1,TRBJ1-6
CASSQDADVYNEQFF,TGCGCCAGCAGCCAAGATGCGGACGTTTACAATGAGCAGTTCTTC,-,TRBV4-1,-,TRBJ2-1
CASSRGPPPSEQFF,TGTGCCAGCAGTCGCGGACCCCCCCCCAGTGAGCAGTTCTTC,-,TRBV3-1,-,TRBJ2-1
CSARWASSSGNTIYF,TGCAGTGCTAGATGGGCGAGCAGCTCTGGAAACACCATATATTTT,-,TRBV20-1,-,TRBJ1-3
CASSSSKEGGVDTQYF,TGTGCCAGCAGCTCGTCTAAGGAGGGAGGCGTAGATACGCAGTATTTT,-,TRBV7-9,-,TRBJ2-3
CSARDPNRISYEQYF,TGCAGTGCTAGAGATCCCAACAGGATCAGCTACGAGCAGTACTTC,few,TRBV20-1,-,TRBJ2-7
CAWSRPSGFDNEQFF,TGTGCCTGGAGTCGACCCAGCGGGTTTGACAATGAGCAGTTCTTC,-,TRBV30,-,TRBJ2-1
CASSPQGSSNTQYF,TGTGCCAGCAGTCCACAGGGGTCTTCGAATACGCAGTATTTT,-,TRBV6-5,TRBD1,TRBJ2-3
CASSPGQLNTGELFF,TGTGCCAGCAGTCCGGGACAGTTGAACACCGGGGAGCTGTTTTTT,-,TRBV2,TRBD1,TRBJ2-2
CASSQGGRTEAFF,TGCGCCAGCAGCCAAGGCGGAAGGACTGAAGCTTTCTTT,-,TRBV4-1,-,TRBJ1-1
CASSVVQGANEQFF,TGTGCCAGCAGCGTAGTACAGGGGGCCAATGAGCAGTTCTTC,-,TRBV9,TRBD1,TRBJ2-1